This TCR beta chain is drawn from a study of cytomegalovirus exposure and HLA in healthy donors (dated by TCRdb to 2017 to 2019). As for the study more broadly: An earlier analysis of a few hundred of the donors reported approximately 300 Gb of sequence data and 95 million to 140 million unique TCR beta sequences obtained from 180 million or so T cells. The study aimed to test whether cataloging public T cell receptors could reveal signatures of past pathogen exposure. The genetic ancestry cluster associated with self-reported Caucasian donors included about 81% of the approximately 400 genotyped donors. An earlier analysis of some 500 of the donors applied high-throughput TCR beta sequencing to assess whether each TCR beta V gene segment acted as functional or pseudogenic. The T cell repertoires of about 700 subjects were profiled by immunosequencing and related to cytomegalovirus serostatus. Besides the first cohort of roughly 660 subjects, a separate validation cohort made up of 95 to 150 different subjects was used. The number of typed donors differed by locus: 629-630 for A, B, C, DRB1 and DQB1; some 500 for DQA1; around 580 for DPA1; and around 470 for DPB1. The study combined high-throughput TCR immunosequencing, statistical association of individual TCRs with disease status, and machine learning to predict cytomegalovirus infection status. Donor age, sex, ethnicity and CMV serostatus were collected together with the repertoire data. An early release that covered around 590 HLA-typed donors contained approximately 300 gigabases of sequencing data and 85 million to 100 million unique TCR sequences. A later genetic analysis used genome-wide SNP genotypes for 398 of the 666 donors, treating that subset as a discovery cohort. Among 398 genotyped donors of the cohort, an average of about 240,000 unique TCR beta nucleotide sequences were sequenced per donor, roughly 20% of them non-productive. In the later analysis, no new phenotypic data were used to find candidate immune exposures; instead, reliance was placed on TCR beta sequences and their occurrence across donors. Because of strong linkage in the cohort, five DR-DQ haplotypes were treated as single units for association and clustering. Every repertoire in the discovery cohort had been generated on one and the same sequencing platform. A later analysis re-analyzed previously published TCR beta repertoires from about 600 donors and added high-resolution HLA genotyping to study TCR occurrence patterns. Both class I and class II loci were covered by HLA typing, at four-digit resolution.

As regards this clone: This clone's antigen is unknown. The input lacks base qualities; no much larger clone sits a single base away.

CDR1 and CDR2 (MNHEY, SMNVEV) derive from the germline V gene (reference sequence). The cysteine opens and the phenylalanine closes a CDR3 of 15 amino acids. Only CDR3 DNA remains: 45 bases, in frame from the first base. The V and J ends are trimmed by 7 bases and 0 bases, leaving 15 bases between them. The cohort consisted of approximately 690 healthy bone marrow donors. At the time of sampling, every cohort member was nominally healthy, though immune exposures that went unrecorded were likely present. The donor tested CMV seropositive and was one of the 289 seropositive cohort members. A peripheral blood sample was provided by each donor, and peripheral blood mononuclear cells were used for TCR beta sequencing. The Qiagen DNeasy Blood Extraction Kit was used to extract genomic DNA from the blood cell samples. Libraries were made using the immunoSEQ multiplex PCR assay. A mixture of 60 forward primers for TCR Vbeta segments and 13 reverse primers for TCR Jbeta segments was used in the multiplex PCR. The CDR3 region of rearranged TCR beta genes was amplified from genomic DNA with a multiplex PCR assay. On the Illumina HiSeq System, the amplified TCR beta libraries were sequenced as 87-base-pair reads. For the original study's pipeline: Across the 600 to 700 repertoires, a later analysis counted approximately 83 million unique TCR beta chains, roughly 11 million of which were shared by at least two donors. Raw reads were error-corrected and collapsed into unique sequences by a nearest-neighbor algorithm in which closely related sequences were merged to remove PCR and sequencing errors. CDR3 sequences were aligned to IMGT reference sequences to assign V, D and J gene segments. For a sequence to be retained, a match of at least six nucleotides was required to both a V gene segment and a J gene segment. A rearrangement counted as productive if the CDR3 had no stop codons and remained in frame with V and J, and every other rearrangement counted as non-productive. CDR3 was defined by IMGT convention, running from the second conserved V-encoded cysteine to the conserved J-encoded phenylalanine. The earlier analysis of some 600 of the donors excluded sequences that lacked an unambiguous match to a single V gene segment. In an earlier analysis of several hundred of the donors, V segments were called functional above 56.7% productive rearrangements and were called segregating when the between-donor standard deviation exceeded 5%. A statistical classification framework was built for diagnosing cytomegalovirus status from the catalog of TCR beta chain sequences. In a later analysis, V and J genes were assigned by comparing TCR nucleotide sequences against IMGT/GENE-DB human TR gene sequences. In a later analysis, CDR3 sequences and most-parsimonious VDJ recombination scenarios were assigned using the TCRdist pipeline. In a later analysis, each TCR beta chain was defined by its CDR3 amino acid sequence together with its V-gene family, and reads without a unique V-gene family were excluded. In a later analysis, 450 to 600 highly shared, low-generation-probability nucleotide sequences were removed to address suspected cross-contamination and a sequencing artifact. In a later analysis, a clonal expansion index was calculated for each public chain from normalized within-repertoire ranks of inferred template counts. In a later analysis, generation probabilities were computed using a VDJ recombination model fitted to out-of-frame rearrangements, and the results were checked against IGoR. In a later analysis, hypergeometric tests were used to score TCR-TCR, TCR-HLA and TCR-CMV co-occurrence, with a repertoire-size bias correction applied to TCR pairs. False discovery rates were estimated in a later analysis by permuting HLA or CMV assignments 20 times. In a later analysis, co-occurring TCRs were grouped using DBSCAN, with TCRdist sequence similarity added in when clustering inside HLA-allele-positive subsets. Repertoires with fewer than 30,000 or more than 120,000 public chains were left out of co-occurrence clustering, as were four to six repertoires with anomalous nucleotide sharing. As stored in TCRdb, this immuneACCESS dataset retains in-frame rearrangements with V and J assigned. A fraction of the clones does not appear; measured against another copy, unresolved V genes explain less than half of the discrepancy, and the remainder lacks a known reason. V, J and clone size are taken as reported in that table, and D and trimming were inferred from the DNA itself. Here the sample has over 80,000 clones; about 70% occur a single time. Together, the top ten hold roughly an eighth of the sample.

Findings and caveats that apply to the study as a whole: In a later analysis, several top co-occurrence clusters were reported to appear linked to parvovirus B19, influenza, CMV and Epstein-Barr virus. Assigning TCR associations to individual alleles was difficult when HLA alleles, especially DR and DQ, strongly co-occurred. The classifier was reported to diagnose cytomegalovirus status with high specificity and sensitivity in both the original cohort and the validation cohort. An earlier analysis of several hundred of the donors showed that most TCR beta V segments appeared in productive rearrangements either about 87% or about 30% of the time, which broadly matched IMGT annotations. The authors suggested that the approach could potentially be extended to other disease states and immunological phenotypes. Linkage disequilibrium might explain the correlated functional status among segregating V segments, but an unknown experimental factor could not be excluded. In a later analysis, most CMV-associated TCR beta chains were found to appear HLA-restricted, with HLA associations seemingly driven largely by CMV exposure. The study listed 150 to 200 TCR beta chains as associated with cytomegalovirus. The earlier analysis of 587 of the donors excluded some 15 rarely observed V segments, including chromosome 9 orphons, because counts were too low. A later genetic analysis associated a missense DCLRE1C variant with V-gene and J-gene trimming of TCR beta chains, and an independent cohort replicated the association. Because some donors lacked HLA typing at each locus, the association tests relied only on the typed subset. A later genetic analysis reported fewer N-insertions in productive TCRs among donors in an Asian-associated ancestry cluster than the approximately 670-donor mean. Compared with equally common non-associated chains, HLA-associated TCR beta chains in a later analysis were more clonally expanded and had lower generation probabilities. CMV serostatus was the only immune exposure information available for the cohort. This cohort had only TCR beta chains sequenced, and the lack of alpha or paired-chain data limited which features could be detected. Some IMGT-functional V segments, including TRBV6-2 and TRBV6-3, could not be told apart with the 87-base-pair reads, so those segments were excluded. A cluster of highly shared sequence variants was judged likely to represent a technical artifact of the sequencing pipeline. A later analysis found that TCR association rates varied across HLA loci, with DRB1 alleles showing the most associated TCRs and HLA-C alleles the fewest. A further reported finding was that TCR beta sequences accurately predicted the HLA-A and HLA-B alleles for most subjects in the first cohort. In vitro tests confirmed that three of the cytomegalovirus-associated TCR beta chains recognize cytomegalovirus antigens. While some public TCRs were present in many individuals, most TCR sequences turned up only very rarely across donors. Sequencing depth was assumed to be roughly uniform across donors in the presence/absence analyses, though that assumption may not hold. In a later analysis, over 15,000 TCR beta sequences were associated with specific HLA alleles at a false discovery rate of 0.05.

This sequence was found in a woman aged 70-85 years in good health and CMV-seropositive. The sequence links TRBV27 to TRBJ1-2, with TRBD1 perhaps the D gene, on 6 matching bases. Sample: PBMCs. The CDR3 region: CASNILQGTNYGYTF. The bases read TGTGCCAGCAACATTCTACAGGGAACTAACTATGGCTACACCTTC.